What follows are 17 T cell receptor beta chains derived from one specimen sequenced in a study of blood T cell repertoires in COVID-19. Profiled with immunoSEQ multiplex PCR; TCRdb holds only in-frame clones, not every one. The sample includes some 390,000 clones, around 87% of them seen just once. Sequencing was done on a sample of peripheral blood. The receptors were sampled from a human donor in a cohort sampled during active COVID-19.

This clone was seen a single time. The CDR3 DNA reads TGCAGCGTACGCCCCGGACTAGCGACCAATGAGCAGTTCTTC. It yields the protein CSVRPGLATNEQFF. The chain recombines TRBV29-1 with TRBJ2-1, with 9 bases lining up with TRBD2. Trimming removed 6 bases from V and 6 bases from J; junction bases left unmatched: 9. Germline assignment: CDR1 SQVTM and CDR2 ANQGSEA. The CDR3 is 14 residues long.

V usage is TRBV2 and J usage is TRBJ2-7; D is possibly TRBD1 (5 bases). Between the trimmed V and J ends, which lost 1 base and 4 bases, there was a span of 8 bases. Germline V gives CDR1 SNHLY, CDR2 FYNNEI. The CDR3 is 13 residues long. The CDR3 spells CASSEGTLYEQYF. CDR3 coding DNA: TGTGCCAGCAGTGAAGGGACACTTTACGAGCAGTACTTC.

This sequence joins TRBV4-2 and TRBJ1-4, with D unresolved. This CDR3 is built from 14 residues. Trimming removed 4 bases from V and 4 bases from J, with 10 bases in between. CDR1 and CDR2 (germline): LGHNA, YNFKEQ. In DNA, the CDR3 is TGTGCCAGCAGCCCCACCCCCAGTAATGAAAAACTGTTTTTT. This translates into CASSPTPSNEKLFF.

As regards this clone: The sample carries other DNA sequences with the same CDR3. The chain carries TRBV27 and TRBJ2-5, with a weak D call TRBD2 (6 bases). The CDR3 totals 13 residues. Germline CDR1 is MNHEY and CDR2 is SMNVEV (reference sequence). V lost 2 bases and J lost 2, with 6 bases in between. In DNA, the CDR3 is TGTGCCAGCAGTTTAGGGAGGCAAGAGACCCAGTACTTC. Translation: CASSLGRQETQYF.

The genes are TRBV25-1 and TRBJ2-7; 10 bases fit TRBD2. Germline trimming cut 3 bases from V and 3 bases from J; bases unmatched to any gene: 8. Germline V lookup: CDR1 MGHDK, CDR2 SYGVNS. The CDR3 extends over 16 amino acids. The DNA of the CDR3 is TGTGCCAGCAGTGACATTGGACTAGCGGCTAACTACGAGCAGTACTTC. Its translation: CASSDIGLAANYEQYF.

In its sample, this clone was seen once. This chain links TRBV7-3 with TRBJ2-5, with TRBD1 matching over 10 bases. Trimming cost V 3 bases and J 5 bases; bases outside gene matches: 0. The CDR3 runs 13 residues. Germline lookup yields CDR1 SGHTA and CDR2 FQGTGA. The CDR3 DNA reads TGTGCCAGCAGCTTGGACAGGGGGGAGACCCAGTACTTC. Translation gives CASSLDRGETQYF.

CDR3 sequence reads: CASSGGNTEAFF. The DNA for the CDR3 is TGTGCCAGCAGCGGAGGGAACACTGAAGCTTTCTTT. The chain combines TRBV5-4 with TRBJ1-1; D unclear. This CDR3 has 12 residues. Germline lookup yields CDR1 SGHNT and CDR2 YYREEE (reference sequence). Trimming cost V 4 bases and J 1 base, with 5 bases left between them.

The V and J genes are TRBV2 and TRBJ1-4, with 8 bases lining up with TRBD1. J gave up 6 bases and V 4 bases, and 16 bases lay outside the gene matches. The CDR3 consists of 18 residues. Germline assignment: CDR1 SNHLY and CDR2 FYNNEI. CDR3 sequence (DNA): TGTGCCAGCAGTGGGGGGAGACAGGGGAGTCCGCTGGATGAAAAACTGTTTTTT. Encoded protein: CASSGGRQGSPLDEKLFF.

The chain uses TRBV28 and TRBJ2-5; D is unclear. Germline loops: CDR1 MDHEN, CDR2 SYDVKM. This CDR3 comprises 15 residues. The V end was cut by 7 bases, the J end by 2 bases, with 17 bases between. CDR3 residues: CASTSLMARQETQYF. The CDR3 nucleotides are TGTGCCAGCACAAGTCTGATGGCTCGACAAGAGACCCAGTACTTC.

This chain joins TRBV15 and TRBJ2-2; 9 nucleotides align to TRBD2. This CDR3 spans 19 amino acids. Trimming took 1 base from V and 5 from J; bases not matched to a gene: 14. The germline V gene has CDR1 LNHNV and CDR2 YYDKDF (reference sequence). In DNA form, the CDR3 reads TGTGCCACCAGCAGAGGAAGACCTAGCGGGGTCGCGGGGACCGGGGAGCTGTTTTTT. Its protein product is CATSRGRPSGVAGTGELFF.

For the CDR3, the DNA is TGTGCCAGTAGCACTGGTAGGGGAGATACGCAGTATTTT. It specifies CASSTGRGDTQYF. This rearrangement joins TRBV19 to TRBJ2-3; weak D call: TRBD1 (5 bases). Trimming stripped 6 bases from V and 5 bases from J, with 12 bases between. The germline gives CDR1 LNHDA, CDR2 SQIVND (reference sequence). The CDR3 sequence is 13 residues long. The variable domain in full, with the rest retrieved from reference TRBV19 and TRBJ2-3, is DGGITQSPKYLFRKEGQNVTLSCEQNLNHDAMYWYRQDPGQGLRLIYYSQIVNDFQKGDIAEGYSVSREKKESFPLTVTSAQKNPTAFYLCASSTGRGDTQYFGPGTRLTVL.

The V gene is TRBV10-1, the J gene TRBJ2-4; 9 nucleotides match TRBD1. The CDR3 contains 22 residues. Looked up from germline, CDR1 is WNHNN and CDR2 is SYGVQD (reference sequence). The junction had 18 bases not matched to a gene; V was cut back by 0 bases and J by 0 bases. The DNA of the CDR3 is TGCGCCAGCAGTGAGTCAAATGAGGAAGGGGACAGGGCTCGCGGAGCCAAAAACATTCAGTACTTC. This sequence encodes CASSESNEEGDRARGAKNIQYF.

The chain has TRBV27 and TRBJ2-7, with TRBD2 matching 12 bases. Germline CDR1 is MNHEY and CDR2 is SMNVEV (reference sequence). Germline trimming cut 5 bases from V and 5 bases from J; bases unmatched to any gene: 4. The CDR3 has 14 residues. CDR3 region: CASSQTSGSNEQYF. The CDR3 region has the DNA TGTGCCAGCAGTCAGACTAGCGGGAGCAACGAGCAGTACTTC.

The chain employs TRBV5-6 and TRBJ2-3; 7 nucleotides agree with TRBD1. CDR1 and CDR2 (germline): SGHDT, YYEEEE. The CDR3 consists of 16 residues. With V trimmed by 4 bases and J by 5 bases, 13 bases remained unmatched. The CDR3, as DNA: TGTGCCAGCAGCGCCCTACAGGGGACCGCTGTAGATACGCAGTATTTT. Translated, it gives CASSALQGTAVDTQYF.

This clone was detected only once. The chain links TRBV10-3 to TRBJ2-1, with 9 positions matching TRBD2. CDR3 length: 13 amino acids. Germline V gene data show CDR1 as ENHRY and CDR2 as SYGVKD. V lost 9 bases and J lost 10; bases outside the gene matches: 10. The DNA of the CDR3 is TGTGCCATTGGAGCGGGGGGATGGGGAGAGCAGTTCTTC. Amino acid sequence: CAIGAGGWGEQFF.

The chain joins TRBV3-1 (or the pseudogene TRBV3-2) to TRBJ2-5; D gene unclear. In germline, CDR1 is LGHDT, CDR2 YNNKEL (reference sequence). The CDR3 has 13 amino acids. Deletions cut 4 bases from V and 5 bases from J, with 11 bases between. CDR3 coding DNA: TGTGCCAGCAGCCCAGCGATCGGGGAGACCCAGTACTTC. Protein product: CASSPAIGETQYF.

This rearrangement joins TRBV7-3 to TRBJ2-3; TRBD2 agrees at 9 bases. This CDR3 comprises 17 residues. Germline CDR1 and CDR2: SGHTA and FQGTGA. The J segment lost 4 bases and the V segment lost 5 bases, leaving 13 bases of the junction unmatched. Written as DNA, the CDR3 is TGTGCCAGCAGCCCCAGGGGGGCGGGGGGGCTGGCAGATACGCAGTATTTT. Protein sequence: CASSPRGAGGLADTQYF.